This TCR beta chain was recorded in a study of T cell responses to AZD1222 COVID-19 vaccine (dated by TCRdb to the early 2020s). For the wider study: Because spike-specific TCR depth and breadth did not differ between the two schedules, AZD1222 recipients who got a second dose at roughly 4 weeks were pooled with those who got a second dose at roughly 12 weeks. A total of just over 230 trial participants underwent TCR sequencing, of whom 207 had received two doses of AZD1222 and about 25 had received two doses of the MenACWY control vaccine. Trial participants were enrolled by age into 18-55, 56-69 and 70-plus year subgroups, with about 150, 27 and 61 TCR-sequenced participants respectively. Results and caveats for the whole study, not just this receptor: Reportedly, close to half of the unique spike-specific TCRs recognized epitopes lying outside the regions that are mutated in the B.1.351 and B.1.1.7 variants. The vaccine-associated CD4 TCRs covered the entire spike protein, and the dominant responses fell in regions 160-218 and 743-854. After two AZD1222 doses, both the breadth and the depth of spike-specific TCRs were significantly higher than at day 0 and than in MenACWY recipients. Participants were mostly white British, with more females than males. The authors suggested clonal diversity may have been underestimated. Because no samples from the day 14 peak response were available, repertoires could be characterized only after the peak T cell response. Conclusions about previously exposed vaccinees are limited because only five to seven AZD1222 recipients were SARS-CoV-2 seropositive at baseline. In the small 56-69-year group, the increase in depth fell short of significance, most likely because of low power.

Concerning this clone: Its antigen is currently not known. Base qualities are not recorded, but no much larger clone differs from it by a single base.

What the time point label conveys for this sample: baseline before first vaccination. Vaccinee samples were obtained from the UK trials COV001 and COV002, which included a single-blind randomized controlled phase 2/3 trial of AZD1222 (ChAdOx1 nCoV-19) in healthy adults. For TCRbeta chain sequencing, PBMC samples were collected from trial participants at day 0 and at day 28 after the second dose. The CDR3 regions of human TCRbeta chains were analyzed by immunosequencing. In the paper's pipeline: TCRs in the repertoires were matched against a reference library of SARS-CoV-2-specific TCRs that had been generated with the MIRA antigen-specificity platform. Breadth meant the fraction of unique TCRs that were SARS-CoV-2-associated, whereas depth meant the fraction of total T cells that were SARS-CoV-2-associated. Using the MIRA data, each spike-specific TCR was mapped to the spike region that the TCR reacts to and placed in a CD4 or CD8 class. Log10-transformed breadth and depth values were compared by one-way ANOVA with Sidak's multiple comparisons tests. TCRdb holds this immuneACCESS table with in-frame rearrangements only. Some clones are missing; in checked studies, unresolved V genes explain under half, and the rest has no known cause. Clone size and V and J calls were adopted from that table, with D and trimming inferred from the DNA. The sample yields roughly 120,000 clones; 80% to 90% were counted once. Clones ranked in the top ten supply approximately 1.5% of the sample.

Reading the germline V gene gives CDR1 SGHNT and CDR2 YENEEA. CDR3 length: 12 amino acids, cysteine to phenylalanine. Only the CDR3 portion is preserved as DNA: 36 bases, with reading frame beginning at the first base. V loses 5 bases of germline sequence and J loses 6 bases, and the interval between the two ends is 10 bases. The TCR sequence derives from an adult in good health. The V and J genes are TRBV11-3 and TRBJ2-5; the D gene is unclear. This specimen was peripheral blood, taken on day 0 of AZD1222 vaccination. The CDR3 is CASSRELKTQYF. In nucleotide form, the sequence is TGTGCCAGCAGCCGAGAGTTGAAGACCCAGTACTTC.